This is a list of T cell receptor beta chains from one sample in a study of blood T cell repertoires in COVID-19. TCRdb's table, derived via immunoSEQ multiplex PCR, lists solely in-frame clones and lacks some. There are 35,000 or so clones in the sample; roughly 88% occur only once, and 12% lies in the top ten. The sequencing input was peripheral blood. The receptors originated from a man aged 65-85 years with acute or convalescent COVID-19. Each CDR3 is given with its conserved first and last residue. Fields, in order: clone size, D gene, J gene, V gene, CDR3 DNA, CDR3 protein. D genes are given only for firm matches. Size values are once, few and many counts, or a class for expanded clones, and some rows have none.

>NA|NA|TRBJ1-2|TRBV19
TGTGCCAGTAGTAATTCCGGGTCCTATGGCTACACCTTC
CASSNSGSYGYTF
>NA|TRBD2|TRBJ2-7|TRBV10-3
TGTGCCATCAGTGAGGGAGCGGGAGGGCACGAGCAGTACTTC
CAISEGAGGHEQYF
>NA|TRBD1|TRBJ2-7|TRBV12-3/TRBV12-4
TGTGCCAGCAGTTGGGGACAGGGAGACGAGCAGTACTTC
CASSWGQGDEQYF
>NA|NA|TRBJ1-5|TRBV10-3
TGTGCCATCAGCCGAGACGGAGGCCAGCCCCAGCATTTT
CAISRDGGQPQHF
>NA|TRBD1|TRBJ1-2|TRBV5-4
TGTGCCAGCAGCAAAGGACAGGGGGAGACCTATGGCTACACCTTC
CASSKGQGETYGYTF
>once|TRBD2|TRBJ2-5|TRBV6-6
TGTGCCAGCAGTTACCCGGGACTAGCGGGAGTAGAGACCCAGTACTTC
CASSYPGLAGVETQYF
>NA|TRBD1|TRBJ1-1|TRBV6-5
TGTGCCACATGGACAGGGAGTTCTAATACTGAAGCTTTCTTT
CATWTGSSNTEAFF
>NA|NA|TRBJ2-3|TRBV2
TGTGCCAGCAGTGCGGACAGTTCTAGCACAGATACGCAGTATTTT
CASSADSSSTDTQYF
>NA|TRBD2|TRBJ2-3|TRBV6-2/TRBV6-3
TGTGCCAGCAGTTACCTCGGTGTTGCGGGAGGGCCTAGGGATACGCAGTATTTT
CASSYLGVAGGPRDTQYF
>NA|NA|TRBJ2-1|TRBV24-1
TGTGCCATCAAACAGGGAGATGAGCAGTTCTTC
CAIKQGDEQFF
>NA|TRBD2|TRBJ2-2|TRBV6-2/TRBV6-3
TGTGCCAGCAGCCGGACTAGCAGGACCGGGGAGCTGTTTTTT
CASSRTSRTGELFF
>NA|NA|TRBJ2-7|TRBV6-5
TGTGCCAGCAGTTACTCGGGGGGGCGGTACGAGCAGTACTTC
CASSYSGGRYEQYF
>once|NA|TRBJ1-6|TRBV6-5
TGTGCCAGCAGTCGAGATGCAGGGGCTTCACCCCTCCACTTT
CASSRDAGASPLHF
>NA|TRBD1|TRBJ2-3|TRBV18
TGTGCCAGCTCATCAAGACAGGGAAGCACAGATACGCAGTATTTT
CASSSRQGSTDTQYF
>NA|TRBD1|TRBJ2-2|TRBV20-1
TGCAGTGCTAGTATGGCCAGGGGGCCCGGGGAGCTGTTTTTT
CSASMARGPGELFF
>NA|NA|TRBJ2-7|TRBV2
TGTGCCAGCGCCGACACAATAACCTACGAGCAGTACTTC
CASADTITYEQYF
>NA|TRBD1|TRBJ1-1|TRBV7-2
TGTGCCAGCAGCCGACAGGGAGGTCCCGAAGCTTTCTTT
CASSRQGGPEAFF
>NA|TRBD1|TRBJ1-2|TRBV7-2
TGTGCCAGCAGCTCAGGGGGCTACTATGGCTACACCTTC
CASSSGGYYGYTF
>few|TRBD2|TRBJ2-1|TRBV5-1
TGCGCCAGCAGCTTGGACCCGGGACTAGCGGGTGAGCAGTTCTTC
CASSLDPGLAGEQFF
>NA|NA|TRBJ1-5|TRBV5-1
TGCGCCAGCAGCTTGAACGGTCAGCCCCAGCATTTT
CASSLNGQPQHF
>NA|NA|TRBJ1-1|TRBV27
TGTGCCAGCAGTTTATACCCGGGTGAAGCTTTCTTT
CASSLYPGEAFF
>NA|NA|TRBJ1-6|TRBV25-1
TGTGCCAGCCATGTCTCCTATAATTCACCCCTCCACTTT
CASHVSYNSPLHF
>NA|NA|TRBJ1-1|TRBV13
TGTGCCAGCAGCTTAGGGGACATACCGAACACTGAAGCTTTCTTT
CASSLGDIPNTEAFF
>once|NA|TRBJ1-1|TRBV6-5
TGTGCTTCTTCGCGGGAGACTGAAGCTTTCTTT
CASSRETEAFF
>NA|TRBD1|TRBJ1-2|TRBV4-1
TGCGCCAGCACCCCTGGAGGGACAGGGACTAGGTATGGCTACACCTTC
CASTPGGTGTRYGYTF
>NA|TRBD2|TRBJ2-4|TRBV6-5
TGTGCCAGCAGTTACGAGGGAGCAGCGGGAGGTGACATTCAGTACTTC
CASSYEGAAGGDIQYF
>NA|NA|TRBJ2-7|TRBV7-2
TGTGCCAGCAGCTTACACTTGGGGCGCGAGCAGTACTTC
CASSLHLGREQYF
>NA|TRBD1|TRBJ1-5|TRBV19
TGTGCCAGTTCACCTACAGGGGGCAGGGGTCAGCCCCAGCATTTT
CASSPTGGRGQPQHF
>few|NA|TRBJ1-6|TRBV19
TGTGCCAGTAGTAAGCAACAGGGACCCAATTCACCCCTCCACTTT
CASSKQQGPNSPLHF
>NA|NA|TRBJ2-1|TRBV20-1
TGCAGTGCTAGTCACCTCAGCTCCTACAATGAGCAGTTCTTC
CSASHLSSYNEQFF
>NA|NA|TRBJ2-7|TRBV6-6
TGTGCCAGCAGTTATTCCCAGGAAAGTTTAACCTACGAGCAGTACTTC
CASSYSQESLTYEQYF
>NA|NA|TRBJ1-5|TRBV19
TGTGCCAGTAGTGCTACAGGCTTACTCAATCAGCCCCAGCATTTT
CASSATGLLNQPQHF
>NA|TRBD2|TRBJ2-1|TRBV9
TGTGCCAGCAGCGTAGCAGGGACTAGCGGGTCGAGTGAGCAGTTCTTC
CASSVAGTSGSSEQFF
>NA|NA|TRBJ1-2|TRBV6-5
TGTGCCAGCAAAATTTTCGGGGGAGCTAACTATGGCTACACCTTC
CASKIFGGANYGYTF
>NA|NA|TRBJ1-1|TRBV7-3
TGTGCCAGCAGCCCCATGGAAGGGGCCCCATCAGCTTTCTTT
CASSPMEGAPSAFF
>NA|TRBD2|TRBJ2-7|TRBV3-1/TRBV3-2
TGTGCCAGCAGCCATGGGGGACTAGCGGGAGTGGGCTTTTACGAGCAGTACTTC
CASSHGGLAGVGFYEQYF
>NA|NA|TRBJ2-1|TRBV10-3
TGTGCCACCTGCACTACTATAGGGGCAAATGAGCAGTTCTTC
CATCTTIGANEQFF
>NA|TRBD1|TRBJ2-5|TRBV3-1/TRBV3-2
TGTGCCAGCACCTTACAGGGGGAGACCCAGTACTTC
CASTLQGETQYF
>NA|NA|TRBJ2-1|TRBV5-1
TGCGCCAGCAGCTTGCTAGGCCAATACAATGAGCAGTTCTTC
CASSLLGQYNEQFF
>NA|TRBD1|TRBJ2-3|TRBV7-3
TGTGCCAGCAGCCGCGCCGGGACAGGGGGAATAGATACGCAGTATTTT
CASSRAGTGGIDTQYF
>NA|TRBD1|TRBJ2-3|TRBV2
TGTGCCAGCGACCGGGACAGGGCTGATACGCAGTATTTT
CASDRDRADTQYF
>NA|NA|TRBJ2-3|TRBV27
TGTGCCAGCAGTTTAAGGACTAGCACAGATACGCAGTATTTT
CASSLRTSTDTQYF
>NA|NA|TRBJ2-6|TRBV4-3
TGCGCCAGCAGCCAAGATGGGGCAGTCGCCTCTGGGGCCAACGTCCTGACTTTC
CASSQDGAVASGANVLTF
>NA|NA|TRBJ2-7|TRBV5-1
TGCGCCAGCAGCTTGCAAGCTAACTACGAGCAGTACTTC
CASSLQANYEQYF
>NA|TRBD2|TRBJ2-1|TRBV25-1
TGTGCCAGCAGAGAGCGGGAACAAAACGGCAATGAGCAGTTCTTC
CASREREQNGNEQFF
>NA|NA|TRBJ1-2|TRBV23-1
TGCGCCAGCAGTCAATCAATCTCCTATGGCTACACCTTC
CASSQSISYGYTF
>NA|NA|TRBJ1-3|TRBV5-6
TGTGCCAGCAGCTTATTCCACTCTGGAAACACCATATATTTT
CASSLFHSGNTIYF
>NA|TRBD2|TRBJ2-7|TRBV7-9
TGTGCCAGCAGCGGACACAAGCGGGAGCCAGCGTACGAGCAGTACTTC
CASSGHKREPAYEQYF
>NA|TRBD1|TRBJ2-3|TRBV29-1
TGCAGCGTCCAATTGACAGGGGTCGGCACAGATACGCAGTATTTT
CSVQLTGVGTDTQYF
>few|NA|TRBJ1-1|TRBV6-2/TRBV6-3
TGTGCCAGCAGTTACAGGGGCCGGGGGGGTTTTGAAGCTTTCTTT
CASSYRGRGGFEAFF
>NA|TRBD1|TRBJ2-1|TRBV28
TGTGCCAGCAGTTTACCGGGACAGGGCAGATACAATGAGCAGTTCTTC
CASSLPGQGRYNEQFF